One sample yielded the 21 T cell receptor beta chains listed below, sequenced in a study of OX40 agonist ivuxolimab in advanced cancers. Clones were read by immunoSEQ multiplex PCR, and TCRdb kept only the in-frame ones, dropping some. The sample carries under 80,000 clones, roughly 85% recorded once. The sample here was CD4+ or CD8+ T cells sorted from blood, taken in a trial of the OX40 agonist ivuxolimab. Receptors were obtained from an adult with an advanced solid tumor such as melanoma, head and neck, liver or kidney cancer.

V usage is TRBV9 and J usage is TRBJ1-4, with D possibly being TRBD1 (6 bases). Trimming removed 4 bases from V and 5 bases from J, with 15 bases in between. CDR1 and CDR2 (germline): SGDLS, YYNGEE. The CDR3 loop spans 15 amino acids. In nucleotides, the CDR3 is TGTGCCAGCAGCCCGGGGGCAGGAATAAATGAAAAACTGTTTTTT. Its translation: CASSPGAGINEKLFF.

V gene TRBV19 combines with J gene TRBJ1-5; 11 positions match TRBD1. The CDR3 has 15 residues. J was trimmed by 6 bases and V by 6 bases; bases with no gene match: 7. CDR1 is LNHDA and CDR2 is SQIVND in the germline V gene (reference sequence). The CDR3: CASSQGQGGGQPQHF. CDR3 nucleotides: TGTGCCAGTAGCCAGGGACAGGGGGGCGGTCAGCCCCAGCATTTT.

CDR3 region: CASSPGQGAIDTQYF. The CDR3 nucleotides read TGCGCCAGCAGCCCGGGACAGGGGGCTATAGATACGCAGTATTTT. The J gene is TRBJ2-3, the V gene TRBV5-1, with 12 bases identical to TRBD1. J gave up 5 bases and V 4 bases, and 5 bases lay outside the gene matches. The CDR3 is 15 residues long. CDR1 and CDR2 from the germline V gene are SGHRS and YFSETQ.

The genes are TRBV30 and TRBJ2-7, with a tentative D call TRBD2 (5 bases). Germline values: CDR1 GTSNPN, CDR2 SVGIG (reference sequence). This CDR3 contains 15 residues. Trimming cost V 3 bases and J 0 bases, with 15 bases left between them. CDR3 bases: TGTGCCTGGAGCCCAGACGGGGTAGACTCCTACGAGCAGTACTTC. As protein: CAWSPDGVDSYEQYF.

The rearrangement uses TRBV9 and TRBJ2-5; 7 bases agree with TRBD2. CDR1 SGDLS and CDR2 YYNGEE come from the germline V gene. The CDR3 has 16 residues. The V and J ends lost 3 bases and 4 bases, in that order; junction bases with no gene match: 12. The CDR3: CASSALGGSGGETQYF. As DNA, the CDR3 is TGTGCCAGCAGCGCCCTCGGCGGGAGTGGGGGAGAGACCCAGTACTTC.

The V call is TRBV19, the J call TRBJ1-2; the match to TRBD1 covers 10 bases. Per the germline V gene, CDR1 is LNHDA and CDR2 is SQIVND (reference sequence). Trimming at V came to 6 bases and at J to 2 bases, leaving 3 bases not matched to a gene. This CDR3 is built from 14 residues. In DNA form, the CDR3 reads TGTGCCAGTAGCCAGACAGGGGGCAACTATGGCTACACCTTC. It yields the protein CASSQTGGNYGYTF.

This sequence joins TRBV19 and TRBJ1-2; 9 bases line up with TRBD1. This CDR3 spans 16 amino acids. Germline lookup yields CDR1 LNHDA and CDR2 SQIVND (reference sequence). V shed 4 bases, J shed 2 bases, and the junction held 8 bases outside the gene matches. The CDR3 sequence: CASSTPTGGENYGYTF. As DNA, the CDR3 is TGTGCCAGTAGTACCCCGACAGGGGGGGAGAACTATGGCTACACCTTC.

The rearrangement joins TRBV6-5 to TRBJ2-1, with 8 bases that match TRBD2. The CDR3 runs to 15 residues. Germline CDR1 is MNHEY and CDR2 is SVGAGI. V lost 7 bases, J lost 6 bases, and 11 bases stayed unmatched. The CDR3 reads CASTPGLGRVNEQFF. The DNA for the CDR3 is TGTGCCAGCACGCCGGGACTAGGAAGGGTCAATGAGCAGTTCTTC.

This sequence joins TRBV28 and TRBJ1-1, with TRBD1 matching 8 bases. In germline, CDR1 is MDHEN, CDR2 SYDVKM. Trimming at V came to 8 bases and at J to 4 bases, leaving 6 bases not matched to a gene. This CDR3 has 13 amino acids. Written as DNA, the CDR3 is TGTGCCAGCGGAAGACAGGGGCGCACTGAAGCTTTCTTT. This gives the protein CASGRQGRTEAFF. Full variable domain (remainder filled in from reference TRBV28 and TRBJ1-1): DVKVTQSSRYLVKRTGEKVFLECVQDMDHENMFWYRQDPGLGLRLIYFSYDVKMKEKGDIPEGYSVSREKKERFSLILESASTNQTSMYLCASGRQGRTEAFFGQGTRLTVV.

The rearrangement joins TRBV7-6 to TRBJ2-7; D perhaps matches TRBD1 (5 bases). The CDR3 contains 14 residues. Trimming left V 5 bases short and J 7 bases short, with 18 bases between. Germline V gene data show CDR1 as SGHVS and CDR2 as FNYEAQ. CDR3 sequence: CASSPQGWAEEQYF. The CDR3 DNA sequence: TGTGCCAGCAGCCCGCAGGGTTGGGCCGAAGAGCAGTACTTC.

The rearrangement links TRBV28 to TRBJ1-2, with D uncertain. The V end lost 2 bases, the J end lost 0 bases, and 16 bases lay between the germline ends. CDR1 is MDHEN, CDR2 SYDVKM, per germline. The CDR3 has 17 residues. CDR3 in DNA: TGTGCCAGCAGTTTAATGGGTGTGGGCCGAGCTAACTATGGCTACACCTTC. Its protein is CASSLMGVGRANYGYTF.

The DNA of the CDR3 is TGCAGCGCCCGGGTGGGGGCCGCCTACGAGCAGTACTTC. It translates to CSARVGAAYEQYF. The chain joins TRBV29-1 to TRBJ2-7; a possible D gene is TRBD1 (6 bases). The germline V and J ends were trimmed by 7 bases and 2 bases, with 15 bases remaining between them. Germline V CDR1 and CDR2: SQVTM, ANQGSEA. This CDR3 spans 13 amino acids.

V is TRBV6-1 and J is TRBJ2-1; 9 bases line up with TRBD2. CDR3 length equals 14 residues. J lost 8 bases, V lost 5 bases, and 7 bases had no gene match. Germline V gene sequence: CDR1 MNHNS, CDR2 SASEGT. This CDR3 reads CASSSGTSIYEQFF. The CDR3 coding sequence is TGTGCCAGCAGTTCCGGGACTAGCATTTATGAGCAGTTCTTC.

The V gene is TRBV10-1, the J gene TRBJ2-7; D ambiguous. There are 13 residues in the CDR3. Germline assignment: CDR1 WNHNN and CDR2 SYGVQD (reference sequence). V was shortened by 6 bases and J by 3 bases, with 12 bases between the two germline ends. The CDR3 protein is CASSVAPDYEQYF. In DNA, the CDR3 is TGCGCCAGCAGCGTGGCTCCAGACTACGAGCAGTACTTC.

This clone appeared a single time. The rearrangement links TRBV11-1 to TRBJ1-3; D not certain. The CDR3 runs to 15 residues. V lost 2 bases and J 0 bases, leaving 8 bases between the germline ends. CDR1 and CDR2 (germline): SGHAT, FQDESV (reference sequence). DNA of the CDR3: TGTGCCAGCAGCTTATCCCGTACCTCTGGAAACACCATATATTTT. Translating gives CASSLSRTSGNTIYF.

This clone was observed a few times. This chain uses TRBV11-2 with TRBJ2-7; the match to TRBD1 covers 7 bases. Per the germline V gene, CDR1 is SGHAT and CDR2 is FQNNGV. This CDR3 is 14 amino acids long. V lost 5 bases to trimming and J lost 4 bases; unmatched junction nucleotides: 8. CDR3 sequence: CASSLLTGRYEQYF. In DNA form, the CDR3 reads TGTGCCAGCAGCCTATTGACAGGGCGGTACGAGCAGTACTTC.

This chain connects TRBV5-1 to TRBJ1-2; D may be TRBD1 (5 bases). Trimming stripped 0 bases from V and 8 bases from J, with 11 bases between. The CDR3 loop spans 13 amino acids. CDR1 is SGHRS and CDR2 is YFSETQ in the germline V gene. This chain's CDR3 is CASSLEGAGGYTF. In DNA, the CDR3 is TGCGCCAGCAGCTTGGAAGGGGCGGGGGGCTACACCTTC.

The chain recombines TRBV29-1 with TRBJ1-2, with a tentative D call TRBD1 (5 bases). The CDR3 spans 11 residues. V was trimmed by 8 bases and J by 14 bases, leaving 21 bases between them. Germline CDR1 and CDR2: SQVTM and ANQGSEA. The CDR3 DNA reads as TGCAGCAGTTCCGACAGAGGCGTTTGGACCTTC. Translating it yields CSSSDRGVWTF.

The chain links TRBV10-3 to TRBJ2-7; no clear D gene. This CDR3 has 13 amino acids. Trimming left V 2 bases short and J 7 bases short, with 12 bases between. CDR1 and CDR2 (germline): ENHRY, SYGVKD. CDR3 DNA sequence: TGTGCCATCAGTGAGGTCGAGAGTGGAGAGCAGTACTTC. Amino acids: CAISEVESGEQYF.

The CDR3 spells CASSIDSPGELFF. The CDR3 nucleotides are TGCGCCAGCAGCATCGACAGCCCCGGGGAGCTGTTTTTT. The J gene is TRBJ2-2, the V gene TRBV5-1; possible D gene TRBD1, 5 bases. Germline values: CDR1 SGHRS, CDR2 YFSETQ. The V gene lost 4 bases and the J gene lost 6 bases, with 10 bases spanning the gap. The CDR3 totals 13 residues.

For the CDR3, the DNA is TGCGCCAGCAGCTTGGCCCCCGACAGGGTTCCCACTGAAGCTTTCTTT. Translated: CASSLAPDRVPTEAFF. This chain links TRBV5-1 with TRBJ1-1, with TRBD1 matching 7 bases. Germline values: CDR1 SGHRS, CDR2 YFSETQ. After removal of 0 bases from V and 4 bases from J, the junction contained 9 bases not matched to a gene. The CDR3 has 16 amino acids.